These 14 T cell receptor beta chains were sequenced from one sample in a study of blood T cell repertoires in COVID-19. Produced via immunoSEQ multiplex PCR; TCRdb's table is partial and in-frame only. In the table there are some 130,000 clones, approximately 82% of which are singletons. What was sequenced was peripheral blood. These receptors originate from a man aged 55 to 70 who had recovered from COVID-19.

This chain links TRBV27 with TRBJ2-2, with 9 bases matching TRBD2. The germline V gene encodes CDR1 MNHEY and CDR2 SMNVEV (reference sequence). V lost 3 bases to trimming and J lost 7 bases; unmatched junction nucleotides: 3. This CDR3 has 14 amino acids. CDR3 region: CASSFLAGIGELFF. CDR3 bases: TGTGCCAGCAGTTTTCTAGCGGGGATCGGGGAGCTGTTTTTT.

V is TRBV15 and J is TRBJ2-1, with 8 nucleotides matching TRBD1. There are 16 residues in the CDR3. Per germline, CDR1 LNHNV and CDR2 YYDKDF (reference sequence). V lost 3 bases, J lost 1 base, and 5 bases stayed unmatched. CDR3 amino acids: CATSSDRGFSYNEQFF. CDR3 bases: TGTGCCACCAGCAGTGACAGGGGTTTTTCCTACAATGAGCAGTTCTTC.

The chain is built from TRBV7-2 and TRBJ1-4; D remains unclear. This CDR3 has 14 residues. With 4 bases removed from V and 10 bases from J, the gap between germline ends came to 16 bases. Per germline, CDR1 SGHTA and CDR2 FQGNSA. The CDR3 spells CASSYGDLPGKLFF. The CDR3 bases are TGTGCCAGCAGCTACGGGGATCTACCTGGAAAACTGTTTTTT.

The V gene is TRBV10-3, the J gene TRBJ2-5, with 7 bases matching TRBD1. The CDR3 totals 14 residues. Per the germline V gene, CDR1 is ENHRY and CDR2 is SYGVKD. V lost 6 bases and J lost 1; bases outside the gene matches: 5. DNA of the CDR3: TGTGCCATCAGCCCCAGGGGGACCCAAGAGACCCAGTACTTC. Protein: CAISPRGTQETQYF.

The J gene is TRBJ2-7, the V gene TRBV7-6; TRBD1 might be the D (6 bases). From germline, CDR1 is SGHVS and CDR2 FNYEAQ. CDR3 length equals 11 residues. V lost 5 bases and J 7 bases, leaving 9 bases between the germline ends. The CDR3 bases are TGTGCCAGCAGCCCAGGGACAGAGCAGTACTTC. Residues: CASSPGTEQYF. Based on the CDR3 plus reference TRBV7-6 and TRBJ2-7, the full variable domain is GAGVSQSPRYKVTKRGQDVALRCDPISGHVSLYWYRQALGQGPEFLTYFNYEAQQDKSGLPNDRFSAERPEGSISTLTIQRTEQRDSAMYRCASSPGTEQYFGPGTRLTVT.

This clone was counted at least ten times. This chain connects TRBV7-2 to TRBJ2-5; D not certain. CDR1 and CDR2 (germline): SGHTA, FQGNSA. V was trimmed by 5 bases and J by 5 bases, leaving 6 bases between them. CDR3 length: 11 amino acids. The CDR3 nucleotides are TGTGCCAGCAGCCCACTGGAGACCCAGTACTTC. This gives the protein CASSPLETQYF.

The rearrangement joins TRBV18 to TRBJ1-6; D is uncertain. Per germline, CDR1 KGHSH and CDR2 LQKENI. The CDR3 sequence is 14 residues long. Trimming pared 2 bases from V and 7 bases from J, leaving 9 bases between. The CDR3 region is CASSPAGFNSPLHF. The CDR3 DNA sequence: TGTGCCAGCTCACCAGCAGGCTTCAATTCACCCCTCCACTTT. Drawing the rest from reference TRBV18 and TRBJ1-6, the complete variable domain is NAGVMQNPRHLVRRRGQEARLRCSPMKGHSHVYWYRQLPEEGLKFMVYLQKENIIDESGMPKERFSAEFPKEGPSILRIQQVVRGDSAAYFCASSPAGFNSPLHFGNGTRLTVT.

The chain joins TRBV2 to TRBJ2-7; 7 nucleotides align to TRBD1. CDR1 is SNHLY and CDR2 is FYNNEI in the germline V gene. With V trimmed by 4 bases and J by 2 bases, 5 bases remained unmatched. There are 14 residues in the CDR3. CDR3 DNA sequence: TGTGCCAGCAGTGTGGGAACAGGGGCCTACGAGCAGTACTTC. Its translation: CASSVGTGAYEQYF. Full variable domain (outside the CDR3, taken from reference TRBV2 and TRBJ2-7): EPEVTQTPSHQVTQMGQEVILRCVPISNHLYFYWYRQILGQKVEFLVSFYNNEISEKSEIFDDQFSVERPDGSNFTLKIRSTKLEDSAMYFCASSVGTGAYEQYFGPGTRLTVT.

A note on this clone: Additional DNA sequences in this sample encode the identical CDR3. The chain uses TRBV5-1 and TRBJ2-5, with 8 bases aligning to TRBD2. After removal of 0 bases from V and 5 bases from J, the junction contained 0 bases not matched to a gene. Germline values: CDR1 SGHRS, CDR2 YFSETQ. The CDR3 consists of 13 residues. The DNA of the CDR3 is TGCGCCAGCAGCTTGGGCGGGGGGGAGACCCAGTACTTC. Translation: CASSLGGGETQYF.

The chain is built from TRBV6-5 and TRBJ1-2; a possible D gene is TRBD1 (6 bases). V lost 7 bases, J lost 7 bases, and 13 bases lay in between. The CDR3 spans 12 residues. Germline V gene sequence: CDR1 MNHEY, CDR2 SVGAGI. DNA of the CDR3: TGTGCCAGCACCAGCAGGGGTGGTGGCTACACCTTC. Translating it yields CASTSRGGGYTF.

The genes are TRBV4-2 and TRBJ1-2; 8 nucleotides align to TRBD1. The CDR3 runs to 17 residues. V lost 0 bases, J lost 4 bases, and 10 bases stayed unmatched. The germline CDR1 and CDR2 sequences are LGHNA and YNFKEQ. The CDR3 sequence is CASSQDRRQGAGYGYTF. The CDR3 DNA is TGTGCCAGCAGCCAAGATAGGCGTCAGGGGGCCGGCTATGGCTACACCTTC.

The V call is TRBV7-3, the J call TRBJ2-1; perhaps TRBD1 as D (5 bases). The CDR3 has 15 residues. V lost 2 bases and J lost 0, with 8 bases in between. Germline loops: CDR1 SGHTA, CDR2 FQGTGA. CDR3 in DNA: TGTGCCAGCAGCTTAGGGGCGAGCTCCTACAATGAGCAGTTCTTC. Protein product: CASSLGASSYNEQFF.

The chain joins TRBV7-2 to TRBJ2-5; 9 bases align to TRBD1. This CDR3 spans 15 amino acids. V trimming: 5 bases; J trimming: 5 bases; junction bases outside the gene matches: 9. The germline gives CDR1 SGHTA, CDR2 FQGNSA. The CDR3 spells CASSPTGGRVETQYF. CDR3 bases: TGTGCCAGCAGCCCAACAGGGGGCAGGGTGGAGACCCAGTACTTC.

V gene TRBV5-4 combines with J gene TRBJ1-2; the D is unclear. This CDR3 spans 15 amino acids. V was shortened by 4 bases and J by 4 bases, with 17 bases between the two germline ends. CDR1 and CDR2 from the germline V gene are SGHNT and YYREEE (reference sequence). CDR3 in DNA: TGTGCCAGCAGCGGCCTGGAAAGGGAGGTCTATGGCTACACCTTC. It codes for CASSGLEREVYGYTF.